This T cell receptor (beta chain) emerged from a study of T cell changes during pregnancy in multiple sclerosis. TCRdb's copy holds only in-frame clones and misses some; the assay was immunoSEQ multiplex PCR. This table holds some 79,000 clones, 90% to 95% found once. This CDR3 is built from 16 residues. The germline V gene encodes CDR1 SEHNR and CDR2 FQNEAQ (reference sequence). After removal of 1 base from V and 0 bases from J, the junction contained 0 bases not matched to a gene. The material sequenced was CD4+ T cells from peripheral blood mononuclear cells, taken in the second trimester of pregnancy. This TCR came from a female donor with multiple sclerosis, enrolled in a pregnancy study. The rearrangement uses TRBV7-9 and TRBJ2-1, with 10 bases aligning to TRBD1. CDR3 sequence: CASSLGQGASYNEQFF. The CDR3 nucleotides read TGTGCCAGCAGCTTAGGACAGGGGGCCTCCTACAATGAGCAGTTCTTC.